The text below deals with one TCR beta chain. This clone occurred many times. The antigen it binds to is not known. Per-base qualities were not stored, and no clone one base away is much larger. This sample was taken from a study of metastatic and nonmetastatic thyroid tumors (dated by TCRdb to 2020 to 2022). Looking at the study overall: Repertoires from peripheral blood and from tumor or nodule tissue samples of malignant and benign thyroid patients were compared.

Libraries were made using PCR. The instrument was an Illumina HiSeq 4000. The TCR beta-chain CDR3 region of each patient was profiled by high-throughput sequencing. The authors' pipeline ran thus. CDR3 differences across clinicopathological groups were used to build a classifier for discriminating distant-metastatic papillary thyroid cancer patients. To measure repertoire diversity the researchers used the Shannon index, while the Morisita-Horn index served to gauge how similar the tumor and blood repertoires were. TCRdb redid the processing of the public reads, applying fastp at Q25 and MiXCR, and retained in-frame beta chains. V and J calls and clone size were set by TCRdb, not the authors. The sample table contains fewer than 35,000 clones; only one count was recorded for 10% to 14% of them. Together, the top ten hold about a sixth of the sample. Before undergoing thyroid surgery, none of the patients had been given any kind of treatment. Patient clinical samples collected from about 2011 to 2019 were retrospectively analysed using T-cell receptor beta sequencing.

CDR1 and CDR2 are read off the germline V gene as MDHEN and SYDVKM. Including cysteine and phenylalanine, the CDR3 has 13 amino acids. CDR3 DNA is the only sequence kept; it has 39 bases, read in frame from the first base. The trim is 5 bases for V and 8 bases for J, with a gap of 15 bases between the germline ends. Findings and caveats that apply to the study as a whole: TCR beta diversity was reported as significantly higher in malignant tumors than in benign nodules, in both blood and tumor samples.

The rearrangement combines TRBV28 with TRBJ1-2; the D region possibly corresponds to TRBD1 (5 bases align). The sequencing input was blood. The clonotype was recovered from a female donor with papillary thyroid cancer or a benign thyroid nodule (not recorded which). Some clones in this sample may be carry-over from other donors' samples. The nucleotides read TGTGCCAGCAGTGGTAGGGGACTATGGGGCTACACCTTC. This is translated as CASSGRGLWGYTF.